This TCR beta chain was profiled in a study of T cells expressing NK-cell markers. Overall study context: Investigators obtained TCR beta repertoires from sorted CD3+CD56+NKG2C+, CD3+CD56+NKG2C- and CD3+CD56-NKG2C+ T cells. General study points: Dominant NKG2C+ clonotype frequencies of about 1.0-8% of CD8+ T cells were measured in over 5 donors.

Germline values: CDR1 SGHRS, CDR2 YFSETQ. CDR3 size: 15 residues. Remarks on this clonotype: The antigen remains unidentified.

The authors generated TCR beta cDNA through 5'RACE template switching with UMIs. TCRdb re-called the 5' RACE reads and shows each CDR3 protein once, DNA omitted. The repertoire table contains about 32,000 distinct CDR3 sequences. This rearrangement joins TRBV5-1 to TRBJ2-7; without DNA, the TCRdb call of TRBD2 cannot be checked. Specimen: blood T cells: a sorted CD56 or NKG2C T cell subset, CD4+ or CD8+ T cells, or bulk PBMC T cells (not recorded which). The sequence came from a woman aged 18 to 75 in good health. CDR3 amino acids: CASSFGVGQTYEQYF.